This is a list of T cell receptor beta chains from one sample in a study of long-term antiretroviral therapy in people with HIV. Profiling relied on immunoSEQ multiplex PCR, and the TCRdb table lists in-frame clones only, not all of them. The table has 15,000 to 20,000 clones, about 86% seen once. The input for sequencing was unsorted PBMCs, taken more than 2.2 years before starting antiretroviral therapy. These TCRs come from a woman aged 25-40 years with HIV. The CDR3 runs from the conserved cysteine through the conserved F or W. The D gene is left open where the match is weak. Clone size is stated in some rows and not others, as once, few, many or a class when expanded.

CDR3aa,CDR3nt,abundance,d_gene,j_gene,v_gene
CASRWDNEQFF,TGTGCCAGCCGCTGGGACAATGAGCAGTTCTTC,.,.,TRBJ2-1,TRBV6-1
CASSDDRGRPYEQYF,TGTGCCAGCAGCGACGACAGGGGGCGCCCCTACGAGCAGTACTTC,once,TRBD1,TRBJ2-7,TRBV7-8
CASSLNPGGNTGELFF,TGTGCCAGCAGCCTAAACCCGGGGGGGAACACCGGGGAGCTGTTTTTT,.,TRBD2,TRBJ2-2,TRBV7-3
CAWSYTGNQPQHF,TGTGCCTGGAGTTACACAGGGAATCAGCCCCAGCATTTT,once,.,TRBJ1-5,TRBV30
CASSYRTGSDEKLFF,TGTGCCAGCAGCTACAGGACAGGGTCTGATGAAAAACTGTTTTTT,.,TRBD1,TRBJ1-4,TRBV7-8
CASSRGGGYGYTF,TGTGCCAGCAGCCGAGGGGGGGGCTATGGCTACACCTTC,medium-sized,.,TRBJ1-2,TRBV7-2
CASSLDPGGTGGTEAFF,TGTGCCAGCAGTTTGGACCCGGGGGGGACAGGGGGGACTGAAGCTTTCTTT,.,TRBD1,TRBJ1-1,TRBV27
CAWTVGTYGYTF,TGTGCCTGGACTGTAGGTACCTATGGCTACACCTTC,.,.,TRBJ1-2,TRBV30
CAISDVYEQYF,TGTGCCATCAGTGATGTCTACGAGCAGTACTTC,.,.,TRBJ2-7,TRBV10-3
CAWSQYAQGRVRSGNTIYF,TGTGCCTGGAGTCAGTACGCCCAGGGGAGGGTTCGTTCTGGAAACACCATATATTTT,.,.,TRBJ1-3,TRBV30
CASSFGVSGGASSGANVLTF,TGCGCCAGCAGCTTCGGCGTCAGCGGGGGGGCCAGCTCTGGGGCCAACGTCCTGACTTTC,.,TRBD2,TRBJ2-6,TRBV5-1
CASSLRTSGNYEQYF,TGTGCCAGCAGTCTTCGGACTAGCGGGAACTACGAGCAGTACTTC,few,TRBD2,TRBJ2-7,TRBV6-9
CASSLGQGNYGYTF,TGTGCCAGCAGTTTAGGGCAGGGGAACTATGGCTACACCTTC,.,.,TRBJ1-2,TRBV27
CSVGVGNEQFF,TGCAGCGTTGGGGTGGGAAATGAGCAGTTCTTC,.,.,TRBJ2-1,TRBV29-1
CASSLVPSYGYTF,TGTGCCAGCAGCCTGGTCCCGAGCTATGGCTACACCTTC,once,.,TRBJ1-2,TRBV28
CAWGTGYGEQYF,TGTGCCTGGGGGACAGGGTACGGCGAGCAGTACTTC,.,TRBD1,TRBJ2-7,TRBV30
CASSRLQERGEAFF,TGTGCCAGCAGCCGCCTACAAGAACGGGGAGAAGCTTTCTTT,.,.,TRBJ1-1,TRBV28
CASSPSGGAGGRVF,TGTGCCAGCAGCCCCAGCGGGGGGGCGGGAGGAAGGGTCTTC,.,TRBD2,TRBJ2-1,TRBV7-9
CAWTDPGQSFATNEKLFF,TGTGCCTGGACTGATCCCGGACAGTCTTTTGCAACTAATGAAAAACTGTTTTTT,once,.,TRBJ1-4,TRBV30
CASSEAGAPGYTF,TGTGCCAGCAGCGAAGCAGGGGCGCCCGGCTACACCTTC,.,.,TRBJ1-2,TRBV6-5
CASSPAGGKETQYF,TGTGCCAGCAGCCCCGCCGGAGGGAAAGAGACCCAGTACTTC,.,.,TRBJ2-5,TRBV7-9
CASSHPPFGTGAYEQYF,TGCGCCAGCAGCCACCCACCTTTCGGGACAGGAGCCTACGAGCAGTACTTC,.,TRBD1,TRBJ2-7,TRBV4-1
CASSFSDQETQYF,TGTGCCAGCAGCTTCAGTGACCAAGAGACCCAGTACTTC,.,.,TRBJ2-5,TRBV5-4
CASSPPGTGSPYEQYF,TGTGCCAGCTCACCCCCGGGGACAGGGTCACCGTACGAGCAGTACTTC,few,TRBD1,TRBJ2-7,TRBV18
CASSRIAGTASSGNTIYF,TGTGCCAGTAGTAGAATCGCCGGGACAGCGAGCTCTGGAAACACCATATATTTT,.,TRBD1,TRBJ1-3,TRBV19
CASSTLTGRLEGYTF,TGTGCCAGTAGTACCCTAACCGGACGGCTAGAGGGCTACACCTTC,.,.,TRBJ1-2,TRBV19